A selection of T cell receptor beta chains follows, all from one sample in a study of OX40 agonist ivuxolimab in advanced cancers. Clones were read by immunoSEQ multiplex PCR, and TCRdb kept only the in-frame ones, dropping some. Of roughly 70,000 clones in the sample, 70% to 90% are singletons; the top ten hold less than 0.65%. The sample was CD4+ or CD8+ T cells sorted from blood, taken in a trial of the OX40 agonist ivuxolimab. The receptors were gathered from an adult with an advanced solid tumor such as melanoma, head and neck, liver or kidney cancer. CDR3s leave out the opening cysteine and the closing phenylalanine or tryptophan. Fields, in order: V gene, CDR3 protein.

TRBV30 | AWSAWTNYGYT
TRBV7-2 | ASSLVVGANTGELF
TRBV6-4 | ASSLTPGLAYNEQF
TRBV2 | ASSAENTNTEAF
TRBV7-2 | ASSLERSGTQY
TRBV28 | ASSLDGAWVPQH
TRBV20-1 | SARDYNEQY
TRBV5-5 | ASSSLPGLSNQPQH
TRBV2 | ASSGGENGELF
TRBV11-3 | ASSSNSAAGELF
TRBV6-1 | ASNRGNYGYT
TRBV2 | ASNENLNEKLF
TRBV5-6 | ASSRRSGTANYGYT
TRBV5-1 | ASSWGQGATSGYEQY
TRBV28 | ASRGGNEETQY
TRBV18 | ASSPPFMETQY
TRBV28 | ASTLARLAETQY
TRBV20-1 | SAPFYGYT
TRBV6-5 | AVGSFPYTEAF
TRBV7-8 | ASSLGLGAINEKLF
TRBV29-1 | SADRGLTYTEAF
TRBV9 | ASSVGGTGIHEQF
TRBV2 | ASSPTSGGLGETQY
TRBV6-1 | ASSDRDRGGYT
TRBV6-5 | ASSWGAVNTEAF
TRBV18 | ASSPGTTTYNEQF
TRBV16 | ASSQSWAARTDTQY
TRBV5-1 | ASSWRGETEDTQY